The entry that follows covers one T cell receptor beta chain sequence. There are 14 residues in the CDR3. CDR1 ENHRY and CDR2 SYGVKD come from the germline V gene. The J segment lost 5 bases and the V segment lost 5 bases, leaving 8 bases of the junction unmatched. Produced via immunoSEQ multiplex PCR; TCRdb's table is partial and in-frame only. This sample carries some 29,000 clones, about 90% of them seen once, and the ten largest clones take 2.8%. The data stem from a study of T cells in localized non-small cell lung cancer. The chain couples TRBV10-3 to TRBJ2-7, with 8 nucleotides matching TRBD1. This sample comprised peripheral blood, obtained before any cancer treatment. This receptor was obtained from a woman between 18 and 55 years old with stage I lung adenocarcinoma. The CDR3 bases are TGTGCCATCAGTCCCGGACAGGGTAGGGACGAGCAGTACTTC. It specifies CAISPGQGRDEQYF.